The entry below gives a single TCR beta chain sequence along with its context. The sample is drawn from a study of beta chain features in type 1 diabetes. In total, each donor contributed a single heparinised blood draw that averaged roughly 100 mL. Every bit of the isolated RNA underwent reverse transcription, so sequencing read expressed TCRB transcripts. Reads from naive, central memory and regulatory T cell samples averaged about 3.3 million. Assay used: immunoSEQ multiplex PCR; TCRdb lists only in-frame clones, some missing. Altogether about 270,000 clones are present, roughly 15% being singletons, with the ten largest covering about 0.027%. The CDR3 is made up of 16 amino acids. Germline V gene sequence: CDR1 SEHNR, CDR2 FQNEAQ (reference sequence). Trimming took 6 bases from V and 5 from J; bases not matched to a gene: 8.

The gene calls are TRBV7-9 and TRBJ1-6, with TRBD1 identical over 9 bases. Sequencing was done on a sample of naive CD4+ T cells from blood. The clonotype comes from a woman aged 35 to 49 in good health. The CDR3 DNA follows: TGTGCCAGCAGTACAACCGGGACAGGGAATAATTCACCCCTCCACTTT. It specifies CASSTTGTGNNSPLHF.